Shown below are 28 T cell receptor beta chains from a single sample sequenced in a study of vaccination effects on CD4 cells after COVID-19. TCRdb keeps only in-frame clones here, not all; method: immunoSEQ multiplex PCR. The table records about 63,000 clones, around 75% of them present only once. Expansion of antigen-specific CD4+ T cells with viral peptide pools was carried out by the ViraFEST assay before sequencing. When less than 12 days of culture had elapsed, CD4+ T cells were isolated. Vaccine recipients lacked prior SARS-CoV-2 infection and had negative nucleocapsid antibodies. No cognate antigen is known for these TCRs. The source material was CD4+ T cells from PBMCs cultured with HCoV-OC43 spike peptides, sampled before COVID-19 vaccination. Subset described: HCoV-OC43 spike overlapping peptide pool stimulation. These receptors were collected from a human donor who received a COVID-19 vaccine.

The chain has TRBV19 and TRBJ2-5; D is ambiguous. Germline V gene sequence: CDR1 LNHDA, CDR2 SQIVND (reference sequence). The CDR3 has 11 amino acids. The germline V and J ends were trimmed by 9 bases and 4 bases, with 9 bases remaining between them. The CDR3 DNA reads as TGTGCCAGCGAGTTGGGAGAGACCCAGTACTTC. This gives the protein CASELGETQYF.

The chain carries TRBV25-1 and TRBJ1-1, with a tentative D call TRBD1 (5 bases). V dropped 7 bases and J dropped 1 base, with 10 bases sitting between them. The CDR3 extends over 13 amino acids. The germline CDR1 and CDR2 sequences are MGHDK and SYGVNS. DNA for the CDR3: TGTGCCAGCAAAAAGGGGACGAACACTGAAGCTTTCTTT. Translated, it gives CASKKGTNTEAFF. Drawing the rest from reference TRBV25-1 and TRBJ1-1, the complete variable domain is EADIYQTPRYLVIGTGKKITLECSQTMGHDKMYWYQQDPGMELHLIHYSYGVNSTEKGDLSSESTVSRIRTEHFPLTLESARPSHTSQYLCASKKGTNTEAFFGQGTRLTVV.

The chain carries TRBV6-2 or TRBV6-3 and TRBJ1-3; D unresolved. The ends were cut back, 2 bases at V and 2 bases at J, with 10 bases in the middle. This CDR3 is 15 amino acids long. CDR1 is MNHEY and CDR2 is SVGEGT in the germline V gene. CDR3 sequence (DNA): TGTGCCAGCAGTTACCGGGAGGAACCTGGAAACACCATATATTTT. It codes for CASSYREEPGNTIYF.

The chain couples TRBV2 to TRBJ2-1; 10 bases agree with TRBD2. CDR1 is SNHLY and CDR2 is FYNNEI in the germline V gene. V shed 2 bases and J 11 bases; nucleotides not matched to a gene: 18. This CDR3 has 18 residues. The CDR3 spells CASSEFAQRVAGGRKQFF. The DNA for the CDR3 is TGTGCCAGCAGTGAATTCGCCCAAAGGGTAGCGGGGGGCCGAAAGCAGTTCTTC.

The chain joins TRBV7-9 to TRBJ2-2; TRBD1 or TRBD2 may be the D gene (5 bases each). The CDR3 is made up of 14 amino acids. Per the germline V gene, CDR1 is SEHNR and CDR2 is FQNEAQ (reference sequence). V was shortened by 6 bases and J by 3 bases, with 11 bases between the two germline ends. CDR3 DNA sequence: TGTGCCAGCAGTCCCGGGACCGACACCGGGGAGCTGTTTTTT. Translating gives CASSPGTDTGELFF.

This chain links TRBV14 with TRBJ1-1; 7 bases map to TRBD1. V shed 2 bases, J shed 1 base, and the junction held 4 bases outside the gene matches. The CDR3 length is 15 residues. Germline-derived CDR1 and CDR2 are SGHDN and FVKESK. In DNA, the CDR3 is TGTGCCAGCAGCCAATATTGGACAGGGAACACTGAAGCTTTCTTT. Encoded protein: CASSQYWTGNTEAFF.

V usage is TRBV30 and J usage is TRBJ1-6; D perhaps matches TRBD1 (5 bases). V gave up 1 base and J gave up 9 bases, with 10 bases separating them. From germline, CDR1 is GTSNPN and CDR2 SVGIG (reference sequence). The CDR3 consists of 13 residues. The CDR3 DNA is TGTGCCTGGAGTGACCAGGGCTCTTCACCCCTCCACTTT. Amino acids: CAWSDQGSSPLHF. The entire variable domain, with the rest obtained from reference TRBV30 and TRBJ1-6, is as follows: SQTIHQWPATLVQPVGSPLSLECTVEGTSNPNLYWYRQAAGRGLQLLFYSVGIGQISSEVPQNLSASRPQDRQFILSSKKLLLSDSGFYLCAWSDQGSSPLHFGNGTRLTVT.

The CDR3 DNA reads TGTGCCAGCAGCGCGACCGGGAACACTGAAGCTTTCTTT. Translating it yields CASSATGNTEAFF. V and J are TRBV2 and TRBJ1-1, with unresolved D. The V and J ends lost 6 bases and 1 base respectively, with 9 bases between them. CDR3 length: 13 amino acids. CDR1 SNHLY and CDR2 FYNNEI come from the germline V gene.

The V call is TRBV4-3, the J call TRBJ2-3, with 7 bases aligning to TRBD1. V lost 3 bases and J lost 0; bases outside the gene matches: 6. The germline V gene encodes CDR1 LGHNA and CDR2 YSLEER. The CDR3 length is 16 residues. The CDR3 DNA sequence: TGCGCCAGCAGCCAGAGGACAGGTGCTAGCACAGATACGCAGTATTTT. Its translation: CASSQRTGASTDTQYF.

The chain combines TRBV3-1 (or the pseudogene TRBV3-2) with TRBJ2-2; D ambiguous. V dropped 4 bases and J dropped 6 bases, with 9 bases sitting between them. Germline lookup yields CDR1 LGHDT and CDR2 YNNKEL (reference sequence). The CDR3 consists of 13 residues. The CDR3 DNA is TGTGCCAGCAGCCCTACAGACGCCGGGGAGCTGTTTTTT. Its protein product is CASSPTDAGELFF.

J is TRBJ2-1 and V is TRBV6-5, with a tentative D call TRBD2 (7 bases). CDR3 length: 14 residues. V lost 4 bases, J lost 8 bases, and 15 bases lay in between. CDR1 is MNHEY, CDR2 SVGAGI, per germline. The chain's CDR3 is CASSLRGGPYEQFF. In DNA form, the CDR3 reads TGTGCCAGCAGTTTAAGGGGGGGGCCGTATGAGCAGTTCTTC.

The chain carries TRBV7-8 and TRBJ2-7, with 8 bases lining up with TRBD1. V trimming: 5 bases; J trimming: 3 bases; junction bases outside the gene matches: 3. Per germline, CDR1 SGHVS and CDR2 FQNEAQ. This CDR3 spans 13 amino acids. CDR3 DNA: TGTGCCAGCAGCCTAGGGACAGGCTACGAGCAGTACGTC. Translated: CASSLGTGYEQYV.

The chain has TRBV6-6 and TRBJ1-2, with 9 bases that match TRBD1. This CDR3 region has 14 residues. V gave up 2 bases and J gave up 7 bases; unmatched junction bases: 5. Germline assignment: CDR1 MNHNY and CDR2 SVGAGI (reference sequence). The CDR3 is CASSYRDRAFGYTF. The CDR3 nucleotides read TGTGCCAGCAGTTACAGGGACAGGGCTTTTGGCTACACCTTC.

V gene TRBV10-3 combines with J gene TRBJ1-1; 7 bases map to TRBD1. V shed 2 bases, J shed 4 bases, and the junction held 4 bases outside the gene matches. Germline V gene sequence: CDR1 ENHRY, CDR2 SYGVKD. The CDR3 covers 14 residues. This CDR3 reads CAISETGEITEAFF. The CDR3 DNA sequence: TGTGCCATCAGTGAGACAGGGGAGATCACTGAAGCTTTCTTT.

This chain uses TRBV10-3 with TRBJ2-3; D may correspond to TRBD1 or TRBD2 (5 bases each). This CDR3 has 15 amino acids. The V end lost 6 bases, the J end lost 0 bases, and 13 bases lay between the germline ends. Germline CDR1 reads ENHRY; CDR2 reads SYGVKD. Here the CDR3 reads CAISYGTESTDTQYF. In DNA, the CDR3 is TGTGCCATCAGCTACGGGACGGAAAGCACAGATACGCAGTATTTT.

The J gene is TRBJ1-4, the V gene TRBV10-3; TRBD1 is a possible D gene (6 bases). Germline V gene lookup returns CDR1 ENHRY and CDR2 SYGVKD. Between the trimmed V and J ends, which lost 7 bases and 5 bases, there was a span of 11 bases. This CDR3 has 13 amino acids. The CDR3 nucleotides are TGTGCCATCAAGAGGGGGTGGAATGAAAAACTGTTTTTT. Its protein is CAIKRGWNEKLFF.

CDR3 DNA sequence: TGTGCCAGCAGTCGGAACAGGGACGGCTACACCTTC. Amino acids: CASSRNRDGYTF. The gene calls are TRBV6-6 and TRBJ1-2; tentative D call: TRBD1 (6 bases). Trimming pared 5 bases from V and 8 bases from J, leaving 12 bases between. Germline V lookup: CDR1 MNHNY, CDR2 SVGAGI (reference sequence). The CDR3 consists of 12 residues.

This clone has a handful of counts. This sequence joins TRBV7-2 and TRBJ2-1; 10 nucleotides line up with TRBD1. The CDR3 totals 14 residues. Germline assignment: CDR1 SGHTA and CDR2 FQGNSA. The ends lost 4 bases at V and 9 bases at J; junction bases unmatched: 6. The CDR3 coding sequence is TGTGCCAGCAGCTCGGACAGGGGGTTCCCTGAGCAGTTCTTC. Its protein is CASSSDRGFPEQFF. The variable domain in full, completed from reference TRBV7-2 and TRBJ2-1, reads GAGVSQSPSNKVTEKGKDVELRCDPISGHTALYWYRQSLGQGLEFLIYFQGNSAPDKSGLPSDRFSAERTGGSVSTLTIQRTQQEDSAVYLCASSSDRGFPEQFFGPGTRLTVL.

J is TRBJ1-4 and V is TRBV9; 9 bases line up with TRBD1. With V trimmed by 2 bases and J by 4 bases, 3 bases remained unmatched. Germline lookup yields CDR1 SGDLS and CDR2 YYNGEE. This CDR3 contains 15 residues. The CDR3 is CASSVDRGNNEKLFF. For the CDR3, the DNA is TGTGCCAGCAGCGTTGACAGGGGGAATAATGAAAAACTGTTTTTT.

The rearrangement uses TRBV28 and TRBJ1-2; 9 bases are a match to TRBD1. Looked up from germline, CDR1 is MDHEN and CDR2 is SYDVKM. Germline trimming cut 5 bases from V and 2 bases from J; bases unmatched to any gene: 3. The CDR3 has 14 amino acids. CDR3 DNA sequence: TGTGCCAGCAGTACTACAGGGGGCAACTATGGCTACACCTTC. Its protein is CASSTTGGNYGYTF.

The chain uses TRBV7-3 and TRBJ1-5; D not certain. V was trimmed by 4 bases and J by 5 bases, leaving 6 bases between them. This CDR3 comprises 12 residues. The germline gives CDR1 SGHTA, CDR2 FQGTGA. This CDR3 is CASSSTYQPQHF. The CDR3 DNA is TGTGCCAGCAGCTCCACTTATCAGCCCCAGCATTTT. Based on the CDR3 plus reference TRBV7-3 and TRBJ1-5, the full variable domain is GAGVSQTPSNKVTEKGKYVELRCDPISGHTALYWYRQSLGQGPEFLIYFQGTGAADDSGLPNDRFFAVRPEGSVSTLKIQRTERGDSAVYLCASSSTYQPQHFGDGTRLSIL.

The chain couples TRBV5-1 to TRBJ2-5; no reliable D call. This CDR3 comprises 11 residues. CDR1 is SGHRS and CDR2 is YFSETQ in the germline V gene. Trimming pared 0 bases from V and 8 bases from J, leaving 5 bases between. CDR3 region: CASSLESTQYF. The DNA of the CDR3 is TGCGCCAGCAGCTTGGAGTCCACCCAGTACTTC.

The chain carries TRBV7-3 and TRBJ2-3, with 7 bases aligning to TRBD1. V lost 5 bases, J lost 8 bases, and 1 base stayed unmatched. The length of the CDR3 is 11 residues. CDR1 and CDR2 from the germline V gene are SGHTA and FQGTGA. The CDR3 DNA reads as TGTGCCAGCAGCCCAGGGGGTACGCAGTATTTT. Its protein is CASSPGGTQYF.

The chain links TRBV11-2 to TRBJ2-1; D remains ambiguous. The CDR3 spans 13 residues. Germline V lookup: CDR1 SGHAT, CDR2 FQNNGV. Trimming took 0 bases from V and 0 from J, leaving 0 bases between them. CDR3 DNA sequence: TGTGCCAGCAGCTTAGACTCCTACAATGAGCAGTTCTTC. It translates to CASSLDSYNEQFF.

The genes are TRBV2 and TRBJ1-6; D might be TRBD1 (6 bases). CDR1 is SNHLY and CDR2 is FYNNEI in the germline V gene. The CDR3 is 15 amino acids. V lost 5 bases, J lost 6 bases, and 14 bases lay in between. The CDR3 nucleotides are TGTGCCAGCAGTTACGAACAGGGACCTAATTCACCCCTCCACTTT. Its protein is CASSYEQGPNSPLHF. Using reference TRBV2 and TRBJ1-6 for the parts outside the CDR3, the full variable domain is EPEVTQTPSHQVTQMGQEVILRCVPISNHLYFYWYRQILGQKVEFLVSFYNNEISEKSEIFDDQFSVERPDGSNFTLKIRSTKLEDSAMYFCASSYEQGPNSPLHFGNGTRLTVT.

This clone has a handful of counts. The V call is TRBV19, the J call TRBJ2-1, with no clear D. Germline CDR1 reads LNHDA; CDR2 reads SQIVND (reference sequence). Trimming removed 6 bases from V and 9 bases from J, with 15 bases in between. The CDR3 runs 13 residues. This chain's CDR3 is CASSSTIEGEQFF. As DNA, the CDR3 is TGTGCCAGTAGCTCAACCATCGAAGGTGAGCAGTTCTTC.

The chain uses TRBV18 and TRBJ2-1, with a weak D call TRBD1 (6 bases). CDR3 length: 13 amino acids. Deletions cut 5 bases from V and 3 bases from J, with 8 bases between. The germline CDR1 and CDR2 sequences are KGHSH and LQKENI. The CDR3 protein is CASSGGNYNEQFF. The DNA of the CDR3 is TGTGCCAGCTCAGGGGGCAACTACAATGAGCAGTTCTTC. Looking up the rest from reference TRBV18 and TRBJ2-1 gives the full variable domain: NAGVMQNPRHLVRRRGQEARLRCSPMKGHSHVYWYRQLPEEGLKFMVYLQKENIIDESGMPKERFSAEFPKEGPSILRIQQVVRGDSAAYFCASSGGNYNEQFFGPGTRLTVL.

V gene TRBV6-5 combines with J gene TRBJ2-1; D perhaps matches TRBD2 (5 bases). CDR1 is MNHEY and CDR2 is SVGAGI in the germline V gene. CDR3 length equals 16 residues. Trimming left V 0 bases short and J 9 bases short, with 18 bases between. CDR3 in DNA: TGTGCCAGCAGTTACTCGGTGGGAGTTTTACGGGGTGAGCAGTTCTTC. This codes for CASSYSVGVLRGEQFF.